Presented here are 15 T cell receptor beta chains from one specimen sequenced in a study of shared clonotypes between healthy human individuals. The method was immunoSEQ multiplex PCR; TCRdb's version includes in-frame clones alone and lacks a portion of them. This table has hundreds of thousands of clones, roughly three quarters appearing once. The source material was PBMCs. These receptors were collected from a woman aged 40-49 years in good health. Some clones in this sample may be carry-over from other donors' samples.

This clone has a single count. The rearrangement links TRBV28 to TRBJ2-1; 10 nucleotides match TRBD2. V shed 7 bases and J 7 bases; nucleotides not matched to a gene: 10. Germline V gene lookup returns CDR1 MDHEN and CDR2 SYDVKM. The CDR3 sequence is 15 residues long. DNA for the CDR3: TGTGCCAGCAACCAAGCGGGAGGGCCTCCGAATGAGCAGTTCTTC. This gives the protein CASNQAGGPPNEQFF.

This clone came up a few times. The chain has TRBV6-5 and TRBJ1-3, with D possibly matching TRBD1 (6 bases). Germline V gives CDR1 MNHEY, CDR2 SVGAGI. This CDR3 is built from 15 residues. V shed 6 bases and J shed 3 bases, with 15 bases lying between them. Here the CDR3 reads CASRDGGGGGNTIYF. The CDR3 DNA reads as TGTGCCAGCAGAGACGGGGGAGGGGGTGGAAACACCATATATTTT.

The chain couples TRBV14 to TRBJ1-1; 9 positions match TRBD1. The germline gives CDR1 SGHDN, CDR2 FVKESK. The CDR3 covers 15 residues. V lost 0 bases and J lost 4; bases outside the gene matches: 3. The DNA of the CDR3 is TGTGCCAGCAGCCAAGAACAGGGGGCGATCACTGAAGCTTTCTTT. This sequence encodes CASSQEQGAITEAFF.

This clone appeared a single time. The chain uses TRBV10-2 and TRBJ2-7; TRBD1 aligns across 11 bases. The V gene end was trimmed by 4 bases and the J gene end by 7 bases; junction bases not matched to a gene: 9. Germline lookup yields CDR1 WSHSY and CDR2 SAAADI. The CDR3 extends over 15 amino acids. CDR3 in amino acids: CASSGTGQGANEQYF. CDR3 bases: TGCGCCAGCAGTGGGACCGGACAGGGGGCAAATGAGCAGTACTTC.

The V and J genes are TRBV7-6 and TRBJ1-3; 7 nucleotides align to TRBD1. After removal of 5 bases from V and 0 bases from J, the junction contained 10 bases not matched to a gene. There are 17 residues in the CDR3. Germline CDR1 reads SGHVS; CDR2 reads FNYEAQ. The CDR3 reads CASSPQPGQHSGNTIYF. CDR3 bases: TGTGCCAGCAGCCCACAACCGGGACAGCACTCTGGAAACACCATATATTTT.

This chain joins TRBV30 and TRBJ2-1; a weak D match, TRBD2 (6 bases). The CDR3 runs to 14 residues. Germline V gene data show CDR1 as GTSNPN and CDR2 as SVGIG (reference sequence). V was clipped by 1 base and J by 5 bases, with 12 bases between them. CDR3 DNA sequence: TGTGCCTGGAGTGAGGGACTCGCCGACAATGAGCAGTTCTTC. Encoded protein: CAWSEGLADNEQFF.

As concerns this clone: A read error is likely here: a far larger clone is one base away. The CDR3 DNA is TGTGCCAGCAGCCAAGAGGCGAACACTGAAGCTTTCTTT. Protein sequence: CASSQEANTEAFF. The V gene is TRBV2, the J gene TRBJ1-1; D call uncertain. The ends were cut back, 6 bases at V and 1 base at J, with 9 bases in the middle. Germline V gene data show CDR1 as SNHLY and CDR2 as FYNNEI. The CDR3 totals 13 residues.

As regards this clone: Additional DNA sequences in this sample encode the identical CDR3. The CDR3 loop reads CASSPGLAGVYEQYF. CDR3 nucleotide sequence: TGTGCCAGCTCACCAGGGCTAGCGGGAGTTTACGAGCAGTACTTC. This rearrangement joins TRBV18 to TRBJ2-7; 10 bases map to TRBD2. The length of the CDR3 is 15 residues. In germline, CDR1 is KGHSH, CDR2 LQKENI. The ends lost 2 bases at V and 4 bases at J; junction bases unmatched: 5.

Regarding this clone: A far larger clone is off by one base, so a read error is likely. At the DNA level, this CDR3 is encoded by other sequences in the same sample as well. This chain connects TRBV6-6 to TRBJ2-2; D may be TRBD1 or TRBD2 (5 bases each). The CDR3 is 14 residues long. CDR1 and CDR2 from the germline V gene are MNHNY and SVGAGI (reference sequence). In nucleotides, the CDR3 is TGTGCCAGCAGGTCAGGGACGGACACCGGAGAGCTGTTTTTT. As protein: CASRSGTDTGELFF.

This clone occurred many times. The same CDR3 is also encoded by other DNA sequences in this sample. The chain couples TRBV7-3 to TRBJ2-2; TRBD2 agrees at 12 bases. The CDR3 has 16 residues. Germline CDR1 and CDR2: SGHTA and FQGTGA. The J segment lost 7 bases and the V segment lost 5 bases, leaving 8 bases of the junction unmatched. The chain's CDR3 is CASSPRLAGDDGELFF. The CDR3 region has the DNA TGTGCCAGCAGCCCCAGACTAGCGGGAGATGACGGGGAGCTGTTTTTT.

In this sample, this clone turned up a few times. The chain has TRBV9 and TRBJ1-5, with no clear D. Deletions cut 3 bases from V and 1 base from J, with 11 bases between. The CDR3 contains 15 residues. Germline V lookup: CDR1 SGDLS, CDR2 YYNGEE. For the CDR3, the DNA is TGTGCCAGCAGCGAGACGGCTTACAGCAATCAGCCCCAGCATTTT. Protein sequence: CASSETAYSNQPQHF. Variable domain in full (rest from reference TRBV9 and TRBJ1-5): DSGVTQTPKHLITATGQRVTLRCSPRSGDLSVYWYQQSLDQGLQFLIQYYNGEERAKGNILERFSAQQFPDLHSELNLSSLELGDSALYFCASSETAYSNQPQHFGDGTRLSIL.

The chain carries TRBV29-1 and TRBJ2-3; TRBD1 is a possible D gene (7 bases). The CDR3 runs to 13 residues. V gave up 3 bases and J gave up 5 bases, with 12 bases separating them. Per germline, CDR1 SQVTM and CDR2 ANQGSEA. CDR3 amino acids: CSVEAGGRDTQYF. CDR3 in DNA: TGCAGCGTTGAGGCAGGGGGGCGAGATACGCAGTATTTT.

This clone occurred a few times. The chain recombines TRBV7-3 with TRBJ1-1; D remains unclear. The V and J ends lost 2 bases and 2 bases respectively, with 6 bases between them. Per the germline V gene, CDR1 is SGHTA and CDR2 is FQGTGA. There are 13 residues in the CDR3. The CDR3 here is CASSLYRNTEAFF. The CDR3 DNA sequence: TGTGCCAGCAGCTTATACAGAAACACTGAAGCTTTCTTT.

The J gene is TRBJ1-4, the V gene TRBV5-1; D unresolved. The CDR3 covers 13 residues. Trimming pared 7 bases from V and 8 bases from J, leaving 15 bases between. Looked up from germline, CDR1 is SGHRS and CDR2 is YFSETQ. CDR3 coding DNA: TGCGCCAGCCAACCGGGTCCCGAGGAAAAACTGTTTTTT. Protein: CASQPGPEEKLFF.

On this clone itself: A much more abundant neighbour one base away suggests this may be a read error. The chain links TRBV2 to TRBJ2-7; 9 bases fit TRBD1. This CDR3 spans 13 amino acids. The ends lost 7 bases at V and 2 bases at J; junction bases unmatched: 3. The germline gives CDR1 SNHLY, CDR2 FYNNEI. CDR3 in DNA: TGTGCCAGCACGGACAGGGGACCCTACGAGCAGTACTTC. It encodes CASTDRGPYEQYF.